Presented here are 9 T cell receptor beta chains from one specimen sequenced in a study of metastatic and nonmetastatic thyroid tumors. Through MiXCR, TCRdb re-clonotyped the PCR reads. The sample consists of approximately 8,400 clones, around 43% of them appearing once. No treatment had been given to any patient before thyroid surgery. The specimen sequenced was tumor tissue. These receptors came from a male donor with papillary thyroid cancer or a benign thyroid nodule (not recorded which). Some clones in this sample may be carry-over from other donors' samples.

The J gene is TRBJ1-3, the V gene TRBV5-5, with D unresolved. CDR3 length: 15 residues. Trimming removed 0 bases at V and 3 bases at J, with 10 bases between. Germline V CDR1 and CDR2: SGHKS, YYEKEE (reference sequence). Here the CDR3 DNA reads TGTGCCAGCAGCTTGGGTCTGCTGGATGGAAACACCATATATTTT. It codes for CASSLGLLDGNTIYF.

This clone was counted only a few times. V usage is TRBV12-3 or TRBV12-4 and J usage is TRBJ2-3; no definite D call. V was trimmed by 6 bases and J by 4 bases, leaving 14 bases between them. This CDR3 is built from 14 residues. The CDR3 nucleotides read TGTGCCAGCAGGTATAGAGGAGAATCAGATACGCAGTATTTT. Its protein product is CASRYRGESDTQYF.

The chain links TRBV28 to TRBJ2-1; D call uncertain. The CDR3 is 10 residues long. Germline loops: CDR1 MDHEN, CDR2 SYDVKM. V was cut by 8 bases and J by 5 bases, with 4 bases left in between. Written as DNA, the CDR3 is TGTGCCAGCGGGAACAATGAGCAGTTCTTC. Protein product: CASGNNEQFF.

This clone was counted only a few times. The rearrangement joins TRBV28 to TRBJ1-5; possible D gene TRBD1, 6 bases. The CDR3 is made up of 15 amino acids. V lost 6 bases and J 1 base, leaving 13 bases between the germline ends. CDR1 MDHEN and CDR2 SYDVKM come from the germline V gene. As DNA, the CDR3 is TGTGCCAGCAGCATAACAGGGCGGAGCAATCAGCCCCAGCATTTT. This sequence encodes CASSITGRSNQPQHF.

Details on this clone: Mismatch with germline at one junction end may stem from a read error. The chain has TRBV6-2 or TRBV6-3 and TRBJ1-1; D gene unclear. CDR1 and CDR2 (germline): MNHEY, SVGEGT. The CDR3 contains 15 residues. The CDR3 DNA reads as TGTGCCAGCAGCTCGAACCTTCTGGGTAACACTGAAGCTTTGTTT. Translation gives CASSSNLLGNTEALF.

This clone is medium-sized within its sample. The chain carries TRBV2 and TRBJ1-5, with D uncertain. Germline lookup yields CDR1 SNHLY and CDR2 FYNNEI. CDR3 size: 15 residues. V lost 3 bases, J lost 0 bases, and 9 bases lay in between. The CDR3 nucleotides are TGTGCCAGCAGTGATTGGGGTTATAGCAATCAGCCCCAGCATTTT. This encodes CASSDWGYSNQPQHF.

By share, this clone counts as medium-sized (0.01 to 0.1%). CDR3 sequence reads: CASSEGVGDSYGYTF. As DNA, the CDR3 is TGTGCCAGCAGTGAAGGGGTAGGGGATTCCTATGGCTACACCTTC. This chain connects TRBV6-1 to TRBJ1-2, with TRBD1 as a possible D gene (5 bases). With 1 base removed from V and 4 bases from J, the gap between germline ends came to 13 bases. Germline V gene lookup returns CDR1 MNHNS and CDR2 SASEGT. The CDR3 has 15 residues.

The chain is built from TRBV20-1 and TRBJ1-2; no clear D gene. V lost 0 bases and J 9 bases, leaving 14 bases between the germline ends. Germline CDR1 reads DFQATT; CDR2 reads SNEGSKA (reference sequence). The CDR3 runs 13 residues. The CDR3 sequence: CSARERTGHSYTF. CDR3 bases: TGCAGTGCTAGAGAACGGACTGGCCATAGCTACACCTTC.

This clone counts as medium-sized. The V call is TRBV20-1, the J call TRBJ1-6; TRBD1 matches 7 bases. Per the germline V gene, CDR1 is DFQATT and CDR2 is SNEGSKA (reference sequence). There are 16 residues in the CDR3. V dropped 0 bases and J dropped 5; count of bases not matched to a gene: 7. The DNA for the CDR3 is TGCAGTGCTAGAGATCGACAGGGCCCAAATAATTCACCCCTCCACTTT. Translating it yields CSARDRQGPNNSPLHF.